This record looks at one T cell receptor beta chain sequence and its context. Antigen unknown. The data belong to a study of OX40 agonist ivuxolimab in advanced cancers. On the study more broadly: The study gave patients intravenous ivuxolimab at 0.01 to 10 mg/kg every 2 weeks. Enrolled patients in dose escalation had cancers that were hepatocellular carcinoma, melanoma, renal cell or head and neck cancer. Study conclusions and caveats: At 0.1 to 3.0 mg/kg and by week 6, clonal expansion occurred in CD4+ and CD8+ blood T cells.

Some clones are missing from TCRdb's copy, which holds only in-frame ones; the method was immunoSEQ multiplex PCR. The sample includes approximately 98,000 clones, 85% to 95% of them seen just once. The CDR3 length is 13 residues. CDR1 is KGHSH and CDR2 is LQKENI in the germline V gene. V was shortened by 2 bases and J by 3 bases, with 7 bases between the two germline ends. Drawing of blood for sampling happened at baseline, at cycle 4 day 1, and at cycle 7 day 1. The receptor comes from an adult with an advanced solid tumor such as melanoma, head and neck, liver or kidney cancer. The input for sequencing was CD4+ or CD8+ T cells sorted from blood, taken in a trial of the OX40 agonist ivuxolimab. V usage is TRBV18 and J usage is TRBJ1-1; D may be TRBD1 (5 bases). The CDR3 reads CASSPGRDTEAFF. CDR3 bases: TGTGCCAGCTCACCAGGCAGGGACACTGAAGCTTTCTTT.